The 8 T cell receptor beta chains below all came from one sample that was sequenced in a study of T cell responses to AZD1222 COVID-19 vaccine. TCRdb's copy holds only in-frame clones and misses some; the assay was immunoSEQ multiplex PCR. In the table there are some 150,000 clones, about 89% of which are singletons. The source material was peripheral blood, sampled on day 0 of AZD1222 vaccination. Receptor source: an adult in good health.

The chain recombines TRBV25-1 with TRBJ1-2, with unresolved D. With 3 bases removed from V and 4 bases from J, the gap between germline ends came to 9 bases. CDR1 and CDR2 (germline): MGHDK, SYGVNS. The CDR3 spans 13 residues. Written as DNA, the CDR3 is TGTGCCAGCAGTGAGGCGCTAGGCTATGGCTACACCTTC. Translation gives CASSEALGYGYTF.

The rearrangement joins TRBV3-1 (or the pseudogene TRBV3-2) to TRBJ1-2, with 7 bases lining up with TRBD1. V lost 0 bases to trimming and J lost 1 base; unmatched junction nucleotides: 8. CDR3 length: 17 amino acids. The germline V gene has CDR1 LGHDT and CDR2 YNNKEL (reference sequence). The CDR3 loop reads CASSQETTGRYNYGYTF. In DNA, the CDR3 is TGTGCCAGCAGCCAAGAAACGACAGGGCGTTATAACTATGGCTACACCTTC.

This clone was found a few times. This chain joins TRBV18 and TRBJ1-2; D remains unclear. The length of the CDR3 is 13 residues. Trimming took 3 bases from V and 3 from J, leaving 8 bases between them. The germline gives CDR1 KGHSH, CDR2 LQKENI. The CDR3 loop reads CASSPAVDYGYTF. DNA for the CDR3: TGTGCCAGCTCACCTGCGGTAGACTATGGCTACACCTTC.

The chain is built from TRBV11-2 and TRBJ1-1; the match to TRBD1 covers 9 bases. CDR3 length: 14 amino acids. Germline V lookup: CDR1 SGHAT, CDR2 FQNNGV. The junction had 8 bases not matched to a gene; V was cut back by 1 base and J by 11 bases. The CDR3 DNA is TGTGCCAGCAGCTTAGTGGCCGGACAGGGGAGGGCTTTCTTT. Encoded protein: CASSLVAGQGRAFF.

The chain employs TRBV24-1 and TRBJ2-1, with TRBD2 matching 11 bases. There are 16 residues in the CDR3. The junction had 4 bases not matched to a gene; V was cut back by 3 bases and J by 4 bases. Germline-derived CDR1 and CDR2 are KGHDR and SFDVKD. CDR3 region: CATSDVLAGEYNEQFF. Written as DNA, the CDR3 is TGTGCCACCAGTGATGTACTAGCGGGAGAATACAATGAGCAGTTCTTC.

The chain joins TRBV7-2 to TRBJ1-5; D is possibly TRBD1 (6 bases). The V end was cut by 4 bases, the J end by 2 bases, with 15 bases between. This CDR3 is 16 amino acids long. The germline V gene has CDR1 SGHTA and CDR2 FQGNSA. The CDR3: CASSYGSYRGNQPQHF. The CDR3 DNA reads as TGTGCCAGCAGCTACGGCAGTTACAGGGGCAATCAGCCCCAGCATTTT.

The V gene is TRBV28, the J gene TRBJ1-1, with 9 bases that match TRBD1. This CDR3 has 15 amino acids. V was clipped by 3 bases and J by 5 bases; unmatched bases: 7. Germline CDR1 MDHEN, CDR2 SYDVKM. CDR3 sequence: CASSFSWTGVTEAFF. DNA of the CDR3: TGTGCCAGCAGTTTCTCGTGGACAGGGGTTACTGAAGCTTTCTTT. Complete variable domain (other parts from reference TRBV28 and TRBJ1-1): DVKVTQSSRYLVKRTGEKVFLECVQDMDHENMFWYRQDPGLGLRLIYFSYDVKMKEKGDIPEGYSVSREKKERFSLILESASTNQTSMYLCASSFSWTGVTEAFFGQGTRLTVV.

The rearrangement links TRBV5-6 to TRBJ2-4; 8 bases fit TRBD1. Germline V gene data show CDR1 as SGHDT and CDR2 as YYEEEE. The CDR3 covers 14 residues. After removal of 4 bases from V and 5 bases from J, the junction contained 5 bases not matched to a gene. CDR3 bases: TGTGCCAGCAGCGGGTGGACAGGGCAAAACATTCAGTACTTC. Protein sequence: CASSGWTGQNIQYF.